This paragraph reports one T cell receptor beta chain. This entry belongs to a study of blood T cell repertoires in COVID-19. The overall study: T cells, B-cell-depleted T cells, or PBMCs provided the cDNA or gDNA that served as material.

Sequencing used immunoSEQ multiplex PCR; TCRdb keeps in-frame clones, though not all of them. In the table there are some 250,000 clones, roughly 87% of which are singletons. The ends lost 0 bases at V and 8 bases at J; junction bases unmatched: 6. CDR1 is GTSNPN, CDR2 SVGIG, per germline (reference sequence). This CDR3 is built from 13 residues. The sequencing sample was made of peripheral blood. The chain links TRBV30 to TRBJ1-2; 7 bases match TRBD1. The source is a woman in her thirties with acute or convalescent COVID-19. CDR3 nucleotides: TGTGCCTGGAGTGTACAGCGAGGGGGCGGCTACACCTTC. Protein sequence: CAWSVQRGGGYTF. Full variable domain (rest looked up from reference TRBV30 and TRBJ1-2): SQTIHQWPATLVQPVGSPLSLECTVEGTSNPNLYWYRQAAGRGLQLLFYSVGIGQISSEVPQNLSASRPQDRQFILSSKKLLLSDSGFYLCAWSVQRGGGYTFGSGTRLTVV.